What follows are 9 T cell receptor beta chains derived from one specimen sequenced in a study of beta chain features in type 1 diabetes. Of the isolated RNA, all was reverse transcribed, and so the sequenced material was expressed TCRB transcripts. Profiling relied on immunoSEQ multiplex PCR, and the TCRdb table lists in-frame clones only, not all of them. The table lists fewer than 250,000 clones, roughly two thirds of them singletons. Material for sequencing was naive CD4+ T cells from blood. These receptors came from a man aged 25 to 40 in good health.

This sequence joins TRBV15 and TRBJ2-3; D gene ambiguous. Trimming stripped 1 base from V and 2 bases from J, with 10 bases between. This CDR3 spans 15 amino acids. The germline gives CDR1 LNHNV, CDR2 YYDKDF (reference sequence). The CDR3 here is CATSRATAITDTQYF. The CDR3 nucleotides are TGTGCCACCAGCAGAGCGACGGCGATCACAGATACGCAGTATTTT.

The table lists this clone with a few counts. This chain joins TRBV30 and TRBJ2-7; D not resolved. This CDR3 has 10 amino acids. CDR1 GTSNPN and CDR2 SVGIG come from the germline V gene (reference sequence). This chain's CDR3 is CGLGVYEQYF. The CDR3 bases are TGTGGGCTAGGAGTCTACGAGCAGTACTTC.

This chain links TRBV5-1 with TRBJ2-1, with 7 bases aligning to TRBD1. V dropped 0 bases and J dropped 4; count of bases not matched to a gene: 4. The CDR3 totals 15 residues. Germline-derived CDR1 and CDR2 are SGHRS and YFSETQ. CDR3 sequence reads: CASSLEGARYNEQFF. The DNA of the CDR3 is TGCGCCAGCAGCTTGGAGGGGGCGCGGTACAATGAGCAGTTCTTC.

The rearrangement joins TRBV7-7 to TRBJ2-5; 7 bases map to TRBD2. This CDR3 has 17 amino acids. Per germline, CDR1 SSHAT and CDR2 FNYEAQ (reference sequence). The ends lost 2 bases at V and 5 bases at J; junction bases unmatched: 14. CDR3 coding DNA: TGTGCCAGCAGCTTAAGAGTTGGTGCGGGAGTGGGGGAGACCCAGTACTTC. Amino acids: CASSLRVGAGVGETQYF.

This chain joins TRBV6-5 and TRBJ2-1, with 7 nucleotides matching TRBD1. The V gene end was trimmed by 4 bases and the J gene end by 16 bases; junction bases not matched to a gene: 10. The CDR3 is 12 residues long. Germline CDR1 reads MNHEY; CDR2 reads SVGAGI. CDR3 bases: TGTGCCAGCAGTTCGAGGACAGGCTCTCGTTTCTTC. This translates into CASSSRTGSRFF.

This chain uses TRBV27 with TRBJ1-2; no clear D gene. The CDR3 has 17 amino acids. V lost 4 bases and J lost 0, with 18 bases in between. Per the germline V gene, CDR1 is MNHEY and CDR2 is SMNVEV (reference sequence). CDR3 in DNA: TGTGCCAGCAGTTCCGATCACAAGCTCAGTTCTAACTATGGCTACACCTTC. Its protein product is CASSSDHKLSSNYGYTF.

This chain connects TRBV15 to TRBJ2-7; D is unresolved. The germline gives CDR1 LNHNV, CDR2 YYDKDF (reference sequence). The CDR3 has 14 amino acids. Deletions cut 5 bases from V and 2 bases from J, with 13 bases between. DNA of the CDR3: TGTGCCACCAGCCTCGACGCAGCCGCCTACGAGCAGTACTTC. Amino acids: CATSLDAAAYEQYF.

This clone was observed a handful of times. DNA of the CDR3: TGTGCCAGCAGCTTAGTCGGGCGGTCATCCTACGAGCAGTACTTC. The encoded protein is CASSLVGRSSYEQYF. The rearrangement links TRBV7-2 to TRBJ2-7, with D unresolved. CDR3 length equals 15 residues. With 1 base removed from V and 1 base from J, the gap between germline ends came to 11 bases. Germline V gives CDR1 SGHTA, CDR2 FQGNSA.

The chain links TRBV6-4 to TRBJ1-2; D gene unclear. Germline loops: CDR1 MRHNA, CDR2 SNTAGT. V lost 1 base, J lost 8 bases, and 17 bases lay in between. The CDR3 extends over 15 amino acids. The CDR3 DNA is TGTGCCAGCAGTGACTACGCAGGAAGGTTGGGCGGCTACACCTTC. Translated, it gives CASSDYAGRLGGYTF.